Sequencing of this T cell receptor (beta chain) was carried out in a study of CD8+ T cells in alopecia areata. Regarding the study as a whole: Patients showed less clear TCR sequence sharing than mice, possibly partly because of HLA diversity.

As to this clone: Its target is not known.

After isolation, RNA underwent reverse transcription to generate cDNA as the sequencing template. Assay used: immunoSEQ multiplex PCR; TCRdb lists only in-frame clones, some missing. The sample holds some 180,000 clones; more than 50% are singletons and the top ten take roughly 5%. Using a FACSAria, the CD4+ and CD8+ T cells were sorted from the PBMCs. V was shortened by 4 bases and J by 6 bases, with 16 bases between the two germline ends. CDR3 length: 15 amino acids. Germline-derived CDR1 and CDR2 are SNHLY and FYNNEI. The TCR originated in a human donor in good health. The J gene is TRBJ2-4, the V gene TRBV2; a possible D gene is TRBD2 (5 bases). Sample: CD8+ T cells sorted from blood. Here the CDR3 DNA reads TGTGCCAGCAGTGCCTCCGAGGGCTCCAGAAACATTCAGTACTTC. It specifies CASSASEGSRNIQYF.